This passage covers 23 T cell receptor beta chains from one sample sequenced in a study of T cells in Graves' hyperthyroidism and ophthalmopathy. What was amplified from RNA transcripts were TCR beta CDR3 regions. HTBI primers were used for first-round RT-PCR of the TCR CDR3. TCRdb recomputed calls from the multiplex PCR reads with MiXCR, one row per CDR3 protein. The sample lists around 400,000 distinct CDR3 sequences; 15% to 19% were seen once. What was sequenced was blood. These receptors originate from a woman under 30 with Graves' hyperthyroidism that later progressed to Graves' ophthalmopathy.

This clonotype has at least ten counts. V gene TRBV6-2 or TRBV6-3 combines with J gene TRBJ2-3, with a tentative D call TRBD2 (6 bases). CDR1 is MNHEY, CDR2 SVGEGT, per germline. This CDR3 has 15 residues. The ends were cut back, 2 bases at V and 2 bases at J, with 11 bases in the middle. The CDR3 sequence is CASSYGGPFTDTQYF. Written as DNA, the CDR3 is TGTGCCAGCAGTTACGGAGGGCCGTTCACAGATACGCAGTATTTT.

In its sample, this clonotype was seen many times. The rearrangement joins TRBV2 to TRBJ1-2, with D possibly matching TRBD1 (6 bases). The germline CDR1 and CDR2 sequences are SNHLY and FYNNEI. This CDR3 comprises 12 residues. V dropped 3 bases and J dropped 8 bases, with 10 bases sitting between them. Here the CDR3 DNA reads TGTGCCAGCAGTGAGGGGGCTGGAGGCTACACCTTC. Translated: CASSEGAGGYTF.

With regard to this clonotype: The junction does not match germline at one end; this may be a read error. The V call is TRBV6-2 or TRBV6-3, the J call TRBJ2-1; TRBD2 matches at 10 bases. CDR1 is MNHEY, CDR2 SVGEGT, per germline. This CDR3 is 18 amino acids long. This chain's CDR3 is CASSALLLAGSSYDEQFF. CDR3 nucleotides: TGTGCCAGCAGTGCACTACTACTAGCGGGAAGCTCCTACGATGAGCAGTTCTTC.

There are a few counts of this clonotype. CDR3 nucleotide sequence: TGTGCCAGCAGCTTATCTGGGGCCTTGAACACTGAAGCTTTCTTT. Amino acids: CASSLSGALNTEAFF. The rearrangement links TRBV11-2 to TRBJ1-1; TRBD1 is a possible D gene (5 bases). V was shortened by 2 bases and J by 0 bases, with 10 bases between the two germline ends. Germline-derived CDR1 and CDR2 are SGHAT and FQNNGV. This CDR3 has 15 residues.

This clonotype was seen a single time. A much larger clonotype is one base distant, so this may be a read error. In DNA, the CDR3 is TGTGCCAGCAGCGTCGGGCAGGGCGAGGCCCAGTACTTC. It codes for CASSVGQGEAQYF. This chain links TRBV9 with TRBJ2-5; possible D gene TRBD1, 5 bases. From germline, CDR1 is SGDLS and CDR2 YYNGEE. V lost 2 bases and J 9 bases, leaving 14 bases between the germline ends. The CDR3 length is 13 residues.

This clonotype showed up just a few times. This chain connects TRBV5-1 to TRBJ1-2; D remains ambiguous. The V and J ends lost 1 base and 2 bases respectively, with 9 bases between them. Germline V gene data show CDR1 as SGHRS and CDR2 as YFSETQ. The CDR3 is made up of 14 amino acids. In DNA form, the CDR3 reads TGCGCCAGCAGCTTGTATCTAAACAACTATGGCTACACCTTC. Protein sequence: CASSLYLNNYGYTF.

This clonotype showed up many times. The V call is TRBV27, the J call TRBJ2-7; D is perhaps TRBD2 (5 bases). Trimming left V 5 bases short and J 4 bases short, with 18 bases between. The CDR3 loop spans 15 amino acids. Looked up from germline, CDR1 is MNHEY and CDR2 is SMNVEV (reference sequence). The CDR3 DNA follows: TGTGCCAGCAGTCCCCAGCCACTAGGTTCTTACGAGCAGTACTTC. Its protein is CASSPQPLGSYEQYF.

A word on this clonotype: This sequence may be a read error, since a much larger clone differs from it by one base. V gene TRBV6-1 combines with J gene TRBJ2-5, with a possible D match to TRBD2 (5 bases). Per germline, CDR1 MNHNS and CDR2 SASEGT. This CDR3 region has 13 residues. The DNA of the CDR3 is TGTGCCAGCAGTGTAGGCAGTGGGGAGACCCGGTACTTC. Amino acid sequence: CASSVGSGETRYF.

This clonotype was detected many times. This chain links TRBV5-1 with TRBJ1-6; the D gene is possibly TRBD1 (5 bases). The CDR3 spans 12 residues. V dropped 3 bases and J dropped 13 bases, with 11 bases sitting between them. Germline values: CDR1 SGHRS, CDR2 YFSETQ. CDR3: CASSSQGAPLHF. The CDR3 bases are TGCGCCAGCAGCTCCCAGGGAGCGCCCCTCCACTTT.

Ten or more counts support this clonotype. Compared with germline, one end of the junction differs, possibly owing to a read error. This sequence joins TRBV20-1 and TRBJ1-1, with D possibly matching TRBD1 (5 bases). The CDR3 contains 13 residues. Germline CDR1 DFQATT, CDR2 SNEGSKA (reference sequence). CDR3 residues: CRAIRQLNTEAFF. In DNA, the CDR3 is TGCAGGGCTATAAGACAGCTGAACACTGAAGCTTTCTTT.

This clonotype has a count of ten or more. CDR3 residues: CASSLAREDQETQYF. As DNA, the CDR3 is TGTGCCAGCAGTCTCGCGCGGGAGGACCAAGAGACCCAGTACTTC. The V and J genes are TRBV28 and TRBJ2-5, with 8 bases matching TRBD2. Germline V gene lookup returns CDR1 MDHEN and CDR2 SYDVKM. This CDR3 has 15 amino acids. V shed 5 bases, J shed 0 bases, and the junction held 5 bases outside the gene matches. Full variable domain (rest looked up from reference TRBV28 and TRBJ2-5): DVKVTQSSRYLVKRTGEKVFLECVQDMDHENMFWYRQDPGLGLRLIYFSYDVKMKEKGDIPEGYSVSREKKERFSLILESASTNQTSMYLCASSLAREDQETQYFGPGTRLLVL.

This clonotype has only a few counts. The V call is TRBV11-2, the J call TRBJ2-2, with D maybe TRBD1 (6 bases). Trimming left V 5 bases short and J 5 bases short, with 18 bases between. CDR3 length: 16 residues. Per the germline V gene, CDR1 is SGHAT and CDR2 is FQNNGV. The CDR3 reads CASSLQGKYRTGELFF. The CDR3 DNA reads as TGTGCCAGCAGCCTCCAGGGGAAGTATCGGACCGGGGAGCTGTTTTTT. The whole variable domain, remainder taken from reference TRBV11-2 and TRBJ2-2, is EAGVAQSPRYKIIEKRQSVAFWCNPISGHATLYWYQQILGQGPKLLIQFQNNGVVDDSQLPKDRFSAERLKGVDSTLKIQPAKLEDSAVYLCASSLQGKYRTGELFFGEGSRLTVL.

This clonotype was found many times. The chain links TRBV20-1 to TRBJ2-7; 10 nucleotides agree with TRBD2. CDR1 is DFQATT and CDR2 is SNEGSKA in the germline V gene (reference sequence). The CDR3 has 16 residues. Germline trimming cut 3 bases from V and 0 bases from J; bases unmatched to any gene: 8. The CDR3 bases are TGCAGTGCTAGCTCCCGGACTAGCGGATTCTCCTACGAGCAGTACTTC. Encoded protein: CSASSRTSGFSYEQYF.

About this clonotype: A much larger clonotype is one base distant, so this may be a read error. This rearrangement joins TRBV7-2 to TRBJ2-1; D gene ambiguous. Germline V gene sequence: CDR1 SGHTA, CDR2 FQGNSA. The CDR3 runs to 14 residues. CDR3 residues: CASSLGTNNNDQFF. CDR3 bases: TGTGCCAGCAGCTTAGGGACGAACAACAATGATCAGTTCTTC.

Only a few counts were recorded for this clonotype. CDR3: CASSEGGTRNGNNEQFF. The CDR3 DNA sequence: TGTGCCAGCAGTGAAGGCGGGACTAGAAATGGGAACAATGAGCAGTTCTTC. The genes are TRBV2 and TRBJ2-1, with TRBD2 matching 8 bases. After removal of 1 base from V and 5 bases from J, the junction contained 10 bases not matched to a gene. CDR3 length: 17 amino acids. Germline values: CDR1 SNHLY, CDR2 FYNNEI.

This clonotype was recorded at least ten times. The CDR3 sequence: CASSGGQGYSPLHF. Here the CDR3 DNA reads TGTGCCAGCAGCGGGGGACAGGGGTATTCACCCCTCCACTTT. V gene TRBV3-1 combines with J gene TRBJ1-6, with 10 bases identical to TRBD1. V lost 5 bases to trimming and J lost 8 bases; unmatched junction nucleotides: 3. The CDR3 runs 14 residues. Looked up from germline, CDR1 is LGHDT and CDR2 is YNNKEL (reference sequence).

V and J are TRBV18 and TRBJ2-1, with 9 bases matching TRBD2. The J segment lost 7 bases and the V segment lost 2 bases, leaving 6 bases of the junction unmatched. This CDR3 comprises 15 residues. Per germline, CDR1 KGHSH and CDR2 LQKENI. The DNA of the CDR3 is TGTGCCAGCTCACCAGCGGGAGGGATAGGGAATGAGCAGTTCTTC. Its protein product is CASSPAGGIGNEQFF. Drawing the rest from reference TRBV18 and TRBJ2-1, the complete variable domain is NAGVMQNPRHLVRRRGQEARLRCSPMKGHSHVYWYRQLPEEGLKFMVYLQKENIIDESGMPKERFSAEFPKEGPSILRIQQVVRGDSAAYFCASSPAGGIGNEQFFGPGTRLTVL.

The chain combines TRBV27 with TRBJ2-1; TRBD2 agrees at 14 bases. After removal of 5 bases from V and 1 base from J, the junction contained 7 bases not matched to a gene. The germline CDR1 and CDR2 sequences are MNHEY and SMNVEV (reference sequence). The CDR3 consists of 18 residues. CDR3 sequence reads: CASSPRLAGGPSYNEQFF. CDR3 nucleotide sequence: TGTGCCAGCAGTCCGAGACTAGCGGGAGGGCCTTCCTACAATGAGCAGTTCTTC.

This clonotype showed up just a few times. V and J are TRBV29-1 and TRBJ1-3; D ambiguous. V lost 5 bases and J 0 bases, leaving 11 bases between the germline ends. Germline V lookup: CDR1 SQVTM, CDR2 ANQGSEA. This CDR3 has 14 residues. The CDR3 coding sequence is TGCAGCGTTTTCAGACGGAGCTCTGGAAACACCATATATTTT. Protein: CSVFRRSSGNTIYF.

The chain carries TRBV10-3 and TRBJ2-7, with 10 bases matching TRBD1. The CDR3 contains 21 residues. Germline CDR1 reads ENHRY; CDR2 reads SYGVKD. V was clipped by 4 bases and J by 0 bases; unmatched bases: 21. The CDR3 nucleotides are TGTGCCATCAGTGCGACGGACCCCGGGACAGGGGCCCCAAATCACTCCTACGAGCAGTACTTC. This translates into CAISATDPGTGAPNHSYEQYF.

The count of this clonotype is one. The CDR3 sequence: CASSKNSDEQYF. The CDR3 DNA follows: TGTGCCAGTAGTAAAAACTCGGACGAGCAGTACTTC. The rearrangement joins TRBV19 to TRBJ2-7; D gene ambiguous. Germline assignment: CDR1 LNHDA and CDR2 SQIVND (reference sequence). The CDR3 length is 12 residues. Trimming removed 4 bases at V and 5 bases at J, with 9 bases between.

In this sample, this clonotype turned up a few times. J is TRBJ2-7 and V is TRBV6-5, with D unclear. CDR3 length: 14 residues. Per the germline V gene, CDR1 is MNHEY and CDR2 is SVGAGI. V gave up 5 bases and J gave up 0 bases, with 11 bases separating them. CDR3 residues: CASSGSILSYEQYF. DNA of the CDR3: TGTGCCAGCAGTGGGTCTATACTCTCCTACGAGCAGTACTTC.

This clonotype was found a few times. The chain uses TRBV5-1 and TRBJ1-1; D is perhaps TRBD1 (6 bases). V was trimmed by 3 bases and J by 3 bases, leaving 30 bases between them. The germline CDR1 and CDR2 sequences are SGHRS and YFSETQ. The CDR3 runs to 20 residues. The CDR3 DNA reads TGCGCCAGCAGCTGGGGGCCAGATAGAAACCCCAAGGCCGCGCACACTGAAGCTTTCTTT. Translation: CASSWGPDRNPKAAHTEAFF.